The 15 T cell receptor beta chains below come from one sample, sequenced in a study of cytomegalovirus exposure and HLA in healthy donors. With 60 Vbeta and 13 Jbeta primers, the PCR was carried out. Clones were read by immunoSEQ multiplex PCR, and TCRdb kept only the in-frame ones, dropping some. This table lists around 140,000 clones. The sample comprised PBMCs. These receptors originate from a woman between 45 and 65 years old in good health and CMV-seronegative.

This rearrangement joins TRBV20-1 to TRBJ2-5; no firm D call. Trimming removed 6 bases at V and 3 bases at J, with 5 bases between. Germline V gene lookup returns CDR1 DFQATT and CDR2 SNEGSKA (reference sequence). The CDR3 loop spans 10 amino acids. The CDR3 DNA sequence: TGCAGTGCAAACAAAGAGACCCAGTACTTC. Its translation is CSANKETQYF.

The gene calls are TRBV18 and TRBJ2-5; D is ambiguous. Trimming took off 3 bases at V and 2 bases at J, with 16 bases between the two ends. The CDR3 sequence is 16 residues long. Per the germline V gene, CDR1 is KGHSH and CDR2 is LQKENI. In DNA, the CDR3 is TGTGCCAGCTCACCGAGGCTATTAGGATCTCAAGAGACCCAGTACTTC. Protein sequence: CASSPRLLGSQETQYF.

V gene TRBV7-9 combines with J gene TRBJ2-1; maybe TRBD1 (6 bases). Between the trimmed V and J ends, which lost 5 bases and 4 bases, there was a span of 12 bases. The CDR3 covers 14 residues. Germline V CDR1 and CDR2: SEHNR, FQNEAQ (reference sequence). Here the CDR3 reads CASSRTEEYNEQFF. In DNA form, the CDR3 reads TGTGCCAGCAGCCGGACAGAGGAATACAATGAGCAGTTCTTC.

J is TRBJ1-5 and V is TRBV7-3; the D gene is possibly TRBD1 (5 bases). V lost 5 bases, J lost 7 bases, and 12 bases lay in between. Germline V gives CDR1 SGHTA, CDR2 FQGTGA. The CDR3 consists of 13 residues. This CDR3 is CASSRGEGQPQHF. The CDR3, as DNA: TGTGCCAGCAGCCGAGGGGAGGGACAGCCCCAGCATTTT.

V gene TRBV5-1 combines with J gene TRBJ2-5, with 8 bases fitting TRBD1. Germline V gene sequence: CDR1 SGHRS, CDR2 YFSETQ. This CDR3 contains 13 residues. V dropped 2 bases and J dropped 4; count of bases not matched to a gene: 1. Here the CDR3 DNA reads TGCGCCAGCAGCTTTGGACAGGGAGAGACCCAGTACTTC. It yields the protein CASSFGQGETQYF.

V is TRBV10-1 and J is TRBJ2-5; TRBD1 agrees at 7 bases. Gene TRBJ2-7 matches the end of the DNA better, so the J call may be wrong. Germline CDR1 and CDR2: WNHNN and SYGVQD (reference sequence). The CDR3 spans 15 residues. The CDR3 loop reads CASSPQSAGGYEQYF. CDR3 coding DNA: TGCGCCAGCAGCCCACAATCGGCAGGGGGTTACGAGCAGTACTTC.

This chain joins TRBV6-4 and TRBJ1-1; D remains unclear. The CDR3 consists of 13 residues. V shed 5 bases and J shed 0 bases, with 7 bases lying between them. The germline V gene encodes CDR1 MRHNA and CDR2 SNTAGT. CDR3 region: CASSREVNTEAFF. CDR3 DNA sequence: TGTGCCAGCAGTAGGGAGGTGAACACTGAAGCTTTCTTT.

CDR3 protein: CASNKGGDITEAFF. DNA for the CDR3: TGCGCCAGCAATAAGGGAGGGGATATCACTGAAGCTTTCTTT. The V and J genes are TRBV5-1 and TRBJ1-1, with a tentative D call TRBD1 (5 bases). Germline CDR1 is SGHRS and CDR2 is YFSETQ. With 6 bases removed from V and 4 bases from J, the gap between germline ends came to 16 bases. The CDR3 sequence is 14 residues long.

The chain joins TRBV6-5 to TRBJ2-1; 12 nucleotides agree with TRBD2. J gave up 8 bases and V 2 bases, and 1 base lay outside the gene matches. From germline, CDR1 is MNHEY and CDR2 SVGAGI. This CDR3 region has 14 residues. The chain's CDR3 is CASSYRLAGDEQFF. The CDR3 DNA reads TGTGCCAGCAGTTACCGACTAGCGGGAGATGAGCAGTTCTTC.

The rearrangement uses TRBV6-6 and TRBJ1-4, with D unclear. Germline V CDR1 and CDR2: MNHNY, SVGAGI (reference sequence). The CDR3 runs 13 residues. Trimming shortened V by 6 bases and J by 7 bases, and 12 bases separated the two germline ends. CDR3 loop: CASRLGIGEKLFF. The CDR3 bases are TGTGCCAGCAGACTCGGGATCGGTGAAAAACTGTTTTTT.

The V and J genes are TRBV30 and TRBJ2-1, with a tentative D call TRBD2 (5 bases). CDR3 length: 16 residues. The germline V gene encodes CDR1 GTSNPN and CDR2 SVGIG (reference sequence). V was cut by 7 bases and J by 4 bases, with 23 bases left in between. The CDR3 loop reads CAFSDPRELGYNEQFF. CDR3 sequence (DNA): TGTGCCTTTTCCGACCCACGGGAATTGGGATACAATGAGCAGTTCTTC.

J is TRBJ2-2 and V is TRBV9; weak D call: TRBD1 (6 bases). The germline gives CDR1 SGDLS, CDR2 YYNGEE. This CDR3 is 15 amino acids long. V lost 0 bases and J 7 bases, leaving 13 bases between the germline ends. The CDR3 sequence is CASSVEGRGNGELFF. The CDR3 DNA reads TGTGCCAGCAGCGTAGAGGGCAGGGGTAACGGGGAGCTGTTTTTT.

This rearrangement joins TRBV6-6 to TRBJ2-7; 11 bases align to TRBD1. The germline CDR1 and CDR2 sequences are MNHNY and SVGAGI (reference sequence). Germline trimming cut 1 base from V and 7 bases from J; bases unmatched to any gene: 9. The CDR3 totals 16 residues. CDR3 region: CASSYWAGQGVWEQYF. The CDR3 DNA is TGTGCCAGCAGTTACTGGGCGGGACAGGGGGTTTGGGAGCAGTACTTC.

This rearrangement joins TRBV5-6 to TRBJ2-4, with 7 bases lining up with TRBD2. V gave up 3 bases and J gave up 9 bases; unmatched junction bases: 0. The CDR3 length is 11 residues. Germline V gene data show CDR1 as SGHDT and CDR2 as YYEEEE. DNA of the CDR3: TGTGCCAGCAGCTGGGAGGGCATTCAGTACTTC. Its protein is CASSWEGIQYF.

The chain uses TRBV9 and TRBJ2-1; D is perhaps TRBD2 (6 bases). CDR3 length: 15 residues. Germline V gene data show CDR1 as SGDLS and CDR2 as YYNGEE. V lost 2 bases and J 4 bases, leaving 13 bases between the germline ends. The CDR3 sequence is CASSVSGNEYNEQFF. The CDR3 DNA is TGTGCCAGCAGCGTTAGCGGTAATGAATACAATGAGCAGTTCTTC.